This TCR beta chain was observed in a study of blood T cell repertoires in COVID-19. CDR1 is KGHSH and CDR2 is LQKENI in the germline V gene. The ends lost 3 bases at V and 1 base at J; junction bases unmatched: 6. The CDR3 covers 16 residues. As processed by the authors: Reference gene primer amplification yielded estimated nucleated cell counts. Clones were sequenced by immunoSEQ multiplex PCR, and TCRdb holds only the in-frame ones, with some missing. D and trimming come from the DNA, and the V and J calls and clone size come from that table. The sample consists of a few hundred thousand clones, around 87% of them appearing once.

The clonotype was recovered from a woman in her 30s with COVID-19, enrolled during active disease. The V gene is TRBV18, the J gene TRBJ1-5; TRBD1 aligns across 7 bases. Sequenced sample: peripheral blood. The CDR3 region is CASSPVGGLSNQPQHF. As DNA, the CDR3 is TGTGCCAGCTCACCCGTAGGGGGCCTAAGCAATCAGCCCCAGCATTTT.